This T cell receptor (beta chain) was captured by sequencing in a study of cytomegalovirus exposure and HLA in healthy donors. Study results and caveats: Common viral pathogens seemed, in a later analysis, to connect with several of the most significant clusters. Reportedly, HLA-A and HLA-B alleles of most subjects were accurately predicted from TCR beta.

In the PCR, 60 Vbeta and 13 Jbeta primers were used. Generated by immunoSEQ multiplex PCR, the TCRdb table keeps only in-frame clones and is missing some. The data include around 75,000 clones; the top ten clones carry 4.5% to 6%. About this clone itself: The antigen is not known.

Germline V gene data show CDR1 as SGHAT and CDR2 as FQNNGV. CDR3 length: 12 residues. V lost 3 bases to trimming and J lost 5 bases, with 7 bases between them. The rearrangement joins TRBV11-2 to TRBJ2-5; unclear D gene. This TCR derives from a man aged 35-49 years in good health and CMV-seronegative. Sequenced sample: PBMCs. This CDR3 is CASSFVLETQYF. The CDR3 DNA is TGTGCCAGCAGCTTCGTATTGGAGACCCAGTACTTC. Full variable domain (remainder filled in from reference TRBV11-2 and TRBJ2-5): EAGVAQSPRYKIIEKRQSVAFWCNPISGHATLYWYQQILGQGPKLLIQFQNNGVVDDSQLPKDRFSAERLKGVDSTLKIQPAKLEDSAVYLCASSFVLETQYFGPGTRLLVL.